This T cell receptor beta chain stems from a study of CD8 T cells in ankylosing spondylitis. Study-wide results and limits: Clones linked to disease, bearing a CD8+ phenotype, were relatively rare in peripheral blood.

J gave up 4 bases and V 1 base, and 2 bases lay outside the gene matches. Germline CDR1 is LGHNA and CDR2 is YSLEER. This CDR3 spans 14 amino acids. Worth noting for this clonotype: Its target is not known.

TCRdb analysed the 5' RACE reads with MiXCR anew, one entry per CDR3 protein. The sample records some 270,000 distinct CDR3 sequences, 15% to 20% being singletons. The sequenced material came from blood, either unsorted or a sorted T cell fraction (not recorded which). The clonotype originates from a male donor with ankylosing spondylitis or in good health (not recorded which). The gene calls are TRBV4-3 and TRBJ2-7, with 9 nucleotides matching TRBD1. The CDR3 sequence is CASSQGQGEYEQYF. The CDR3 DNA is TGCGCCAGCAGCCAAGGACAGGGGGAGTACGAGCAGTACTTC.